The source of this T cell receptor beta chain is a study of T cell repertoires in cytomegalovirus infection. Whole-study context: The study used recently identified HLA-C-restricted and well-studied HLA-B-restricted CMV epitopes. Evidence of both CMV infection and a matching HLA type came from public TCR beta signatures.

To note about this clonotype: Its antigen is not known.

Notes on the study in general: The ex vivo response was dominated by HLA-C-restricted CMV-specific TCR beta clonotypes.

V dropped 7 bases and J dropped 8 bases, with 26 bases sitting between them. This CDR3 has 16 amino acids. TCRdb reprocessed the reads via MiXCR and lists one record per CDR3 protein. Of around 120,000 distinct CDR3 sequences listed, 42% are singletons. The sequencing used CD8+ T cells from cultured PBMCs, collected from culture after CMV antigen stimulation. The source of this sequence is a human donor in good health (CMV status not recorded). Some clones in this sample may be carry-over from other donors' samples. The V gene is TRBV12-3 or TRBV12-4, the J gene TRBJ1-2, with D maybe TRBD1 (6 bases). This CDR3 reads CASTSEEGQRVEGYTF. In nucleotides, the CDR3 is TGTGCCAGCACCTCTGAGGAAGGACAGAGGGTAGAGGGCTACACCTTC.